The entry below describes one TCR beta chain. The repertoire was sequenced with immunoSEQ multiplex PCR; TCRdb's copy has only in-frame clones and lacks some. The sample has under 150,000 clones; around 77% are singletons. These data come from a study of blood T cell repertoires in COVID-19. Background on the study: Sources were T cells, B-cell-depleted T cells, or PBMCs; the material itself was cDNA or gDNA.

This receptor was taken from a man in his fifties or sixties with active or convalescent COVID-19. The material sequenced was peripheral blood.

CDR3 in DNA: TGTGCCAGCAGCTTATTGCCGGGACAAGAGACCCAGTACTTC. This gives the protein CASSLLPGQETQYF. The V gene is TRBV7-3, the J gene TRBJ2-5; weak D call: TRBD2 (5 bases). V lost 2 bases to trimming and J lost 2 bases, with 9 bases between them. The CDR3 is 14 residues long. Per the germline V gene, CDR1 is SGHTA and CDR2 is FQGTGA.